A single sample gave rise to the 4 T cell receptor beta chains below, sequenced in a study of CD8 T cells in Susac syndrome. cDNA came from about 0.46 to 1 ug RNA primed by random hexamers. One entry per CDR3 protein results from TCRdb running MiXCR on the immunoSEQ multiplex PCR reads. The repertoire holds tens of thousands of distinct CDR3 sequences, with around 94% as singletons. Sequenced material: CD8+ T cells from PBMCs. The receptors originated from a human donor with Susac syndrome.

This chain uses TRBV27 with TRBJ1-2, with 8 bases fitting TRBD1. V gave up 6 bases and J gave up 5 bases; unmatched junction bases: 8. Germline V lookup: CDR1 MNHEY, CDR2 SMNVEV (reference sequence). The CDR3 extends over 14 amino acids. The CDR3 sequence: CASRRTGIKYGYTF. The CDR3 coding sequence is TGTGCCAGCAGGCGGACAGGGATAAAGTATGGCTACACCTTC.

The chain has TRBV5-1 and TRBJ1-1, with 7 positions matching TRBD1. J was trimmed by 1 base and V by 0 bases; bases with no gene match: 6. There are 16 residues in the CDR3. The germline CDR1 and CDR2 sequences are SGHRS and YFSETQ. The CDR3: CASSLDPGQWNTEAFF. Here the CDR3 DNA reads TGCGCCAGCAGCTTGGACCCGGGACAGTGGAACACTGAAGCTTTCTTT.

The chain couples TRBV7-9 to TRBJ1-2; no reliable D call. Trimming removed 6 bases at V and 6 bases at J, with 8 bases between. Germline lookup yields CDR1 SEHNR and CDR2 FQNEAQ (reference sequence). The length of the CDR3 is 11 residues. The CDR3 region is CASSGSDGYTF. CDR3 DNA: TGTGCCAGCAGTGGTTCTGATGGCTACACCTTC.

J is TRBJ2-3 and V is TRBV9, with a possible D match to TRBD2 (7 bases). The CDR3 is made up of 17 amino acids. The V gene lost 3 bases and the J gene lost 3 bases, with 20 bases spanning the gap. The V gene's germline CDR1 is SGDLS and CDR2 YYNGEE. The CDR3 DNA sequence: TGTGCCAGCAGCGGAGAGGGGGGGGACATAAAGACAGATACGCAGTATTTT. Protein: CASSGEGGDIKTDTQYF.